Presented here are 12 T cell receptor beta chains from one specimen sequenced in a study of blood T cell repertoires in COVID-19. Clones were read by immunoSEQ multiplex PCR, and TCRdb kept only the in-frame ones, dropping some. The sample has approximately 240,000 clones; 70% to 90% are singletons. Specimen: peripheral blood. The source of these receptors is a woman between 18 and 30 years old who had recovered from COVID-19.

CDR3 in amino acids: CASSAGDRLSYEQYF. The CDR3 nucleotides are TGCGCCAGCAGCGCCGGGGACAGGTTATCCTACGAGCAGTACTTC. The chain carries TRBV10-1 and TRBJ2-7; 8 positions agree with TRBD1. The germline V gene encodes CDR1 WNHNN and CDR2 SYGVQD (reference sequence). The CDR3 runs 15 residues. J was trimmed by 1 base and V by 6 bases; bases with no gene match: 8.

The gene calls are TRBV9 and TRBJ2-5; TRBD2 matches 10 bases. J gave up 10 bases and V 2 bases, and 11 bases lay outside the gene matches. Germline V gene lookup returns CDR1 SGDLS and CDR2 YYNGEE. This CDR3 has 15 amino acids. The CDR3 DNA reads as TGTGCCAGCAGCGTTAGTCTAGCGGGGGACAGGAACCAGTACTTC. This encodes CASSVSLAGDRNQYF.

The CDR3 DNA sequence: TGTGCCAGCAACCATCCGGGACTAGCGGCAAAGTTCTCCTACAATGAGCAGTTCTTC. It translates to CASNHPGLAAKFSYNEQFF. The rearrangement links TRBV7-9 to TRBJ2-1; TRBD2 matches at 11 bases. The J segment lost 0 bases and the V segment lost 7 bases, leaving 14 bases of the junction unmatched. Germline V gives CDR1 SEHNR, CDR2 FQNEAQ (reference sequence). The CDR3 runs 19 residues.

The J gene is TRBJ1-2, the V gene TRBV7-7, with D hard to call. Trimming took 5 bases from V and 7 from J, leaving 17 bases between them. This CDR3 is 14 amino acids long. CDR1 and CDR2 from the germline V gene are SSHAT and FNYEAQ (reference sequence). CDR3 protein: CASSPVRIRGGYTF. For the CDR3, the DNA is TGTGCCAGCAGCCCGGTACGGATCCGGGGTGGCTACACCTTC.

This sequence joins TRBV19 and TRBJ2-7, with 8 nucleotides matching TRBD2. The CDR3 length is 13 residues. CDR1 is LNHDA and CDR2 is SQIVND in the germline V gene (reference sequence). Unmatched junction bases numbered 3, after V lost 3 bases and J lost 5 bases. For the CDR3, the DNA is TGTGCCAGTAGTATGGGACTAGTCAACGAGCAGTACTTC. The encoded protein is CASSMGLVNEQYF. Using reference TRBV19 and TRBJ2-7 for the parts outside the CDR3, the full variable domain is DGGITQSPKYLFRKEGQNVTLSCEQNLNHDAMYWYRQDPGQGLRLIYYSQIVNDFQKGDIAEGYSVSREKKESFPLTVTSAQKNPTAFYLCASSMGLVNEQYFGPGTRLTVT.

V is TRBV6-5 and J is TRBJ2-7; possible D gene TRBD2, 6 bases. The CDR3 spans 13 residues. Trimming pared 8 bases from V and 7 bases from J, leaving 18 bases between. Germline CDR1 MNHEY, CDR2 SVGAGI. The CDR3 DNA reads TGTGCCAGCCGCTCAACGGGAGCGAGGGAGCAGTACTTC. It translates to CASRSTGAREQYF.

The chain carries TRBV4-1 and TRBJ1-6; 10 bases agree with TRBD1. CDR3 size: 15 residues. Looked up from germline, CDR1 is MGHRA and CDR2 is YSYEKL. J lost 9 bases, V lost 1 base, and 3 bases had no gene match. CDR3 sequence: CASSQVGQGGSPLHF. The CDR3 region has the DNA TGCGCCAGCAGCCAAGTTGGACAGGGGGGTTCACCCCTCCACTTT.

The sample holds a few counts of this clone. The V gene is TRBV6-2 or TRBV6-3, the J gene TRBJ1-4, with unresolved D. Per the germline V gene, CDR1 is MNHEY and CDR2 is SVGEGT. Trimming took off 5 bases at V and 5 bases at J, with 12 bases between the two ends. This CDR3 has 14 amino acids. The CDR3 loop reads CASSRDYKNEKLFF. CDR3 coding DNA: TGTGCCAGCAGTCGCGACTACAAGAATGAAAAACTGTTTTTT.

This rearrangement joins TRBV29-1 to TRBJ2-1; 8 bases match TRBD1. CDR3 length: 16 amino acids. Unmatched junction bases numbered 13, after V lost 2 bases and J lost 7 bases. The germline V gene has CDR1 SQVTM and CDR2 ANQGSEA. The CDR3 coding sequence is TGCAGCGTTGAAAAAACAGGGGGTCCCCTTCGGAATGAGCAGTTCTTC. Translation gives CSVEKTGGPLRNEQFF.

J is TRBJ2-1 and V is TRBV6-5; possibly TRBD1 for D (5 bases). Germline CDR1 is MNHEY and CDR2 is SVGAGI. CDR3 length: 15 amino acids. The ends were cut back, 6 bases at V and 0 bases at J, with 12 bases in the middle. The CDR3 sequence: CASSRQLSSYNEQFF. The CDR3 region has the DNA TGTGCCAGCAGCCGACAGCTCAGCTCCTACAATGAGCAGTTCTTC.

This clone has only one observation. This chain uses TRBV6-5 with TRBJ1-6; 7 bases are shared with TRBD1. The CDR3 runs to 13 residues. Germline trimming cut 8 bases from V and 7 bases from J; bases unmatched to any gene: 5. Germline-derived CDR1 and CDR2 are MNHEY and SVGAGI. The chain's CDR3 is CASFRDSNSPLHF. The CDR3, as DNA: TGTGCCAGCTTCCGGGACAGCAATTCACCCCTCCACTTT.

This chain uses TRBV27 with TRBJ2-7; possibly TRBD1 for D (6 bases). The germline V gene encodes CDR1 MNHEY and CDR2 SMNVEV (reference sequence). This CDR3 is built from 12 residues. Trimming shortened V by 6 bases and J by 6 bases, and 12 bases separated the two germline ends. CDR3 loop: CASSGWGLEQYF. In nucleotides, the CDR3 is TGTGCCAGCAGCGGCTGGGGGCTCGAGCAGTACTTC.